The rows below give T cell receptor beta chains drawn from one sample of a study of tumor and adjacent non-tumor tissue in lung cancer. TCRdb reprocessed the multiplex PCR reads with MiXCR, giving one entry per CDR3 protein. The table shows over 110,000 distinct CDR3 sequences, with 60% to 70% occurring only once. The specimen sequenced was lung tumor tissue. These receptors all come from a man between 60 and 75 years old with small cell lung cancer. Each CDR3 is given with its conserved first and last residue. A D gene is named only where the DNA matches it firmly. Only part of the rows carry a size: once, few, many, or a class if the clone is expanded.

>-|TRBV10-2|many|13|TRBJ1-5
TGCGCCAGCAGGTTGGGAGGAGATCAGCCCCAGCATTTT
CASRLGGDQPQHF
>TRBD2|TRBV20-1|-|13|TRBJ2-7
TGCAGTGCTAGCGGGAGGGCCCTCTACGAGCAGTACTTC
CSASGRALYEQYF
>TRBD1|TRBV4-1|-|16|TRBJ2-2
TGCGCCAGCAGCCAGGCCGGGACAGGGGGTACCGGGGAGCCCTTTTTT
CASSQAGTGGTGEPFF
>TRBD1|TRBV29-1|many|15|TRBJ2-1
TGCAGCGTTGTCCGAACCGGGACAGGAGGGGATGAGCAGTTCTTC
CSVVRTGTGGDEQFF
>TRBD2|TRBV20-1|-|14|TRBJ2-3
TGCACTGCGCCGCTAGCGGGAGCGGGAGATACGCAGTATTTT
CTAPLAGAGDTQYF
>-|TRBV19|once|12|TRBJ1-2
TGTGCCAGTAGTATCTCAGAATATGGCTACACCTTC
CASSISEYGYTF
>TRBD1|TRBV9|few|15|TRBJ2-5
TGTGCCAGCAGTCGACGACAGGGGGCTATGGAGACCCAGTACTTC
CASSRRQGAMETQYF
>-|TRBV6-5|many|15|TRBJ2-1
TGTGCCAGCAGTTACTCTGGGGGAGTGGGTAATGAGCAGTTCTTC
CASSYSGGVGNEQFF
>-|TRBV28|few|12|TRBJ1-4
TGTGCCAGCGGAAAGTTTAATGAAAAACTGTTTTTT
CASGKFNEKLFF
>-|TRBV28|few|16|TRBJ2-1
TGTGCCAGCAGTTTTATCGGACTAACGGGGTACAATGAGCAGTTCTTC
CASSFIGLTGYNEQFF
>-|TRBV29-1|-|14|TRBJ1-1
TGCTGCGTCGCGAGAACAGGGATGAACACTGAAGCTTTCTTT
CCVARTGMNTEAFF
>TRBD1|TRBV5-5|-|15|TRBJ2-2
TGTGCCAGCAGGTCAGGACAGGCGAACACCGGGGAGCTGTTTTTT
CASRSGQANTGELFF
>-|TRBV4-2|-|15|TRBJ1-1
TGTGCCAGCAGCCAACTCAGGGGAGGAGGCATTGATGCTTTCTTT
CASSQLRGGGIDAFF
>-|TRBV20-1|few|16|TRBJ2-7
TGCAGTGCTTCCCATTCGTCTAGCGTAATGAGGGGCGAGCAGTACTTC
CSASHSSSVMRGEQYF
>TRBD1|TRBV6-1|once|13|TRBJ1-2
TGTGCCAGCAGTGAAACAGGGGACGATGGCCACACCTTC
CASSETGDDGHTF
>TRBD2|TRBV11-1|-|18|TRBJ2-1
TGTGCCAGCAGCTCACAATCGAGGACTAGTGGGAGTGGCAATGAGCAGTTCTTC
CASSSQSRTSGSGNEQFF
>TRBD2|TRBV6-1|many|15|TRBJ2-2
TGTGCCAGCAGCCCACCGGGAGGAGGCACCGGGGAGCTGTTTTTT
CASSPPGGGTGELFF
>-|TRBV11-2|-|13|TRBJ2-3
TGTCCCAGCAGCTTATCTCTCACAGATACGCAGTATTTT
CPSSLSLTDTQYF
>-|TRBV7-3|-|13|TRBJ2-1
TGTGCCAGCAGCTCCGGCTCCTACAATGAGCAGTTCTTC
CASSSGSYNEQFF
>-|TRBV20-1|-|17|TRBJ2-2
TGCAGTGCTAAAGATGTACGGCTATCCTTGAACACCGGGGAGCTGTTTTTT
CSAKDVRLSLNTGELFF
>TRBD1|TRBV11-2|many|16|TRBJ2-3
TGTGCCAGCAGCTTGTTCGGGACAGGGGTGGGAGATACGCAGTATTTT
CASSLFGTGVGDTQYF
>TRBD2|TRBV11-3|-|14|TRBJ2-1
TGTACCAGCACGGCTCCCGGGACTAGCACTGAGCAGTTCTTC
CTSTAPGTSTEQFF
>-|TRBV29-1|-|13|TRBJ2-3
TGCAGCGTTGAACTAGCTGGCACAGATACGCGGTATTTT
CSVELAGTDTRYF
>-|TRBV6-2/TRBV6-3|medium-sized|15|TRBJ1-5
TGTGCCAGCAGCTATGTCCGGCCGGTAGGATGGCCCCAGCATTTT
CASSYVRPVGWPQHF
>-|TRBV6-1|many|13|TRBJ1-1
TGTGCCAGCATCCTGCAGGTGAACACTGAAGCTTTCTTT
CASILQVNTEAFF
>TRBD1|TRBV5-1|once|14|TRBJ1-1
TGCGCCAGCAGCTTGGAACAGGGGGCCGCTGAAGCTTTCTTT
CASSLEQGAAEAFF
>-|TRBV6-5|-|12|TRBJ1-2
TGTGCCAGCAGTCGGGGGGACTATGGCTACACCTTC
CASSRGDYGYTF
>-|TRBV10-3|-|14|TRBJ1-3
TGTGCCATTAGTGAGGAGGGTTCTGGAAACACCATATATTTT
CAISEEGSGNTIYF
>-|TRBV11-2|-|14|TRBJ2-5
TGTGCCAGAAGCTCCCGGACCCTAGGGGAGACCCAGTACTTC
CARSSRTLGETQYF
>TRBD2|TRBV20-1|-|18|TRBJ2-3
TGCAGTGCTAGAGCTCCCGTTACGCGGGAGCCATATACAGATACGCAGTGTTTT
CSARAPVTREPYTDTQCF
>TRBD2|TRBV12-3/TRBV12-4|-|21|TRBJ2-2
TGTGCCAGCAGTTTGGTGGAGGGGAAAATGGGAGGGAGGAAGCACACCGGGGAGCTGTTTTTT
CASSLVEGKMGGRKHTGELFF
>TRBD2|TRBV12-3/TRBV12-4|-|17|TRBJ2-3
TGTGCCAGCAGCGAGTTCAGACTAGCGGGCGGCAAAGATACGCAGTATTTT
CASSEFRLAGGKDTQYF
>-|TRBV20-1|-|14|TRBJ2-7
TGCAGTGCTAGAGACCCCGCAGGGCCCTACGAGCAGTACTTC
CSARDPAGPYEQYF
>TRBD2|TRBV11-3|few|17|TRBJ2-1
TGTGCTTGCAGCTCGGGACTAGCGGGAGGGCCCTATAATGAGCAGTTCTTC
CACSSGLAGGPYNEQFF
>-|TRBV11-1|-|13|TRBJ2-3
TGTGCCAGCAGCTTTAGCGGGACAGATACGCATCATTTT
CASSFSGTDTHHF
>TRBD1|TRBV11-1|-|21|TRBJ1-5
TGTGCCAGCAGCCCAAGCCCAGCACGCTCAAAACCGGGACAGAGCAGTCAGCCCCAACATTTT
CASSPSPARSKPGQSSQPQHF
>-|TRBV20-1|-|13|TRBJ1-2
TGCAGTGCTGGACCGGACGGATTCTATCGCTACACCTTC
CSAGPDGFYRYTF
>-|TRBV6-5|-|16|TRBJ2-3
TGTGCCAGCAGTCGTTCAAGGGACCGAACAAAATGGCCCCAGTATTTT
CASSRSRDRTKWPQYF
>-|TRBV28|-|15|TRBJ1-1
TGTGCCAGCAGTTTCCTTTGGGTCGAGCGGGGTGAAGCTTTCTTT
CASSFLWVERGEAFF
>-|TRBV20-1|-|14|TRBJ2-7
TGCAGTGAGACCCTAGCGCGCAGGGTAGGCGAGCAGTACTTC
CSETLARRVGEQYF
>-|TRBV20-1|few|13|TRBJ2-2
TGCAGTGCCTACAGGGAGAACACCGGGGAGCTGTTTTTT
CSAYRENTGELFF
>-|TRBV20-1|-|14|TRBJ2-3
TGCAGTACTAGTGATACGCAGGGCACAGATACGCAGAATTTT
CSTSDTQGTDTQNF
>TRBD2|TRBV11-2|-|15|TRBJ2-1
TGTGCCAGCAGCGTTCGAGCGGGAACTTTCAATGAGCAGTCCTTC
CASSVRAGTFNEQSF
>TRBD1|TRBV6-5|once|15|TRBJ2-2
TGTGCCAGCAAAGACGGGACAGGATGGGATGGGGAGCTGTTTTTT
CASKDGTGWDGELFF
>-|TRBV10-1|-|13|TRBJ2-3
TGCGCCAGCAGTGACAGGGTGTGGGATATGCAGTATTTT
CASSDRVWDMQYF
>TRBD1|TRBV20-1|few|14|TRBJ2-5
TGCAGTGCTAGAGGGGGACAGTTTCTGGAGACCCAGTACTTC
CSARGGQFLETQYF
>-|TRBV5-6|few|13|TRBJ2-7
TGTGCCAGCAGCTTTCAGGTCTCCTACGAGCAGTACTTC
CASSFQVSYEQYF
>-|TRBV11-2|once|13|TRBJ2-5
TGTGCCAACAGCATCATAACACAAGAGACCCAGTACTTC
CANSIITQETQYF
>-|TRBV11-2|-|14|TRBJ2-1
TGTGCCAGCATCGCTGCCGAATGGGTGAATGAGCAGTTCTTC
CASIAAEWVNEQFF
>-|TRBV6-1|few|15|TRBJ1-5
TGTGCCAGCAGTGAAATGGGAGGGGTCAGTCAGCCCCAGCATTTT
CASSEMGGVSQPQHF
>TRBD2|TRBV14|-|19|TRBJ2-1
TGTGCCAGCAACCAAGATTATATCACTAGCGGGAGGAAGGGCAATGAGCAGTTCTTC
CASNQDYITSGRKGNEQFF